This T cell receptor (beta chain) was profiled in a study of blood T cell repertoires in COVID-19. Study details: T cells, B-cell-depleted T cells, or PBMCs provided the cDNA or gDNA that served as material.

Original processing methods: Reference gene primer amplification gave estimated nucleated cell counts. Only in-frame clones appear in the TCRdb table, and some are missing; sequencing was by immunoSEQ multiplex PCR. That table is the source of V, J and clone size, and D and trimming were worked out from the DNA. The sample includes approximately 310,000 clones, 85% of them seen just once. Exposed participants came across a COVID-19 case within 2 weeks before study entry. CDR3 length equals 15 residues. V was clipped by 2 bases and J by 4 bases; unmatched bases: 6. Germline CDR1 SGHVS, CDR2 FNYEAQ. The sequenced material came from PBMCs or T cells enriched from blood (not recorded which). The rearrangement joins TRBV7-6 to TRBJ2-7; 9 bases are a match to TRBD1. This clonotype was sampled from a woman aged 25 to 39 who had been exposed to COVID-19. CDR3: CASSLSGTGKYEQYF. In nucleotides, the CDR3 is TGTGCCAGCAGCTTATCCGGGACAGGGAAGTACGAGCAGTACTTC.